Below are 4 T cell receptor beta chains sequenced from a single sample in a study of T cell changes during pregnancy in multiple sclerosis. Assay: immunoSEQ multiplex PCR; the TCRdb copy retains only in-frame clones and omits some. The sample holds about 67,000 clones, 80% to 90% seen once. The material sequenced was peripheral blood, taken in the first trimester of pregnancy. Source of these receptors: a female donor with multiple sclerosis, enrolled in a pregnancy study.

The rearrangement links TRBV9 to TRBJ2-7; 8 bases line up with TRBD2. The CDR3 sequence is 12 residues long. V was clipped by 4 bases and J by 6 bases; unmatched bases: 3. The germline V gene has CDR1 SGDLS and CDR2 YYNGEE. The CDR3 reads CASSRSGGEQYF. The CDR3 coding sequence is TGTGCCAGCAGCAGAAGCGGGGGCGAGCAGTACTTC.

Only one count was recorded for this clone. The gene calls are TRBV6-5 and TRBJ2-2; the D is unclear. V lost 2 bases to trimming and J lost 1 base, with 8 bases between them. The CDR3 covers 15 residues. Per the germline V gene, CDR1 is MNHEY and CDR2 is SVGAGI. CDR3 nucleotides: TGTGCCAGCAGTTACAGTCACTTGAACACCGGGGAGCTGTTTTTT. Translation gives CASSYSHLNTGELFF.

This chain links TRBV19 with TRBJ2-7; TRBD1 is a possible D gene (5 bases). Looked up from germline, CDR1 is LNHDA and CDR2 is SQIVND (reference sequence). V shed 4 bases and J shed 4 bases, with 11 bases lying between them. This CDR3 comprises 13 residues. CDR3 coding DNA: TGTGCCAGTAGTAGAGACAGACAATACGAGCAGTACTTC. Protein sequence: CASSRDRQYEQYF.

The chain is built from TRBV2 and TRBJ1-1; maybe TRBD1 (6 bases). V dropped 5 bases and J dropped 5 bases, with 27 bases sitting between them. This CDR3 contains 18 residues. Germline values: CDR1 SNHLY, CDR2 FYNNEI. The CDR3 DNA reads TGTGCCAGCAGTCCATATACGGGCAGGGGTGGGTCGACGACTGAAGCTTTCTTT. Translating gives CASSPYTGRGGSTTEAFF.